This entry features one T cell receptor (beta chain) sequence. Its target antigen remains unknown. Within one base of it there is no much larger clone, and no base qualities were kept. This sample was taken from a study of identifying expanded T cells in peripheral blood (dated by TCRdb to between 2017 and 2020). With respect to the entire study: Separate aliquots of the same genomic DNA pool were sequenced to produce technical replicates, and four replicates were compared in pairs.

Study-wide conclusions, independent of this receptor: In all healthy donors, the variance in clone template counts between samples taken roughly two weeks apart rose significantly as total template count increased. The authors expected that over much longer intervals, such as months to years, biological variance in healthy repertoires might increase even further. Both the number of clones called differentially abundant and the false-positive rate were significantly reduced by the beta-binomial model across all healthy-donor time intervals. The binomial model flagged about 1.2 differentially abundant clones between technical replicates, compared with about 16 over approximately two weeks and roughly 19 over about four weeks.

No immune events, such as infections, were documented for the healthy donors during the collection period. Blood repertoires from healthy donors were used as a training cohort for calibrating time-dependent variance in a beta-binomial model of differential abundance of T-cell clones. There were roughly 10 healthy donors in the training cohort, of whom 3 were female and 7 were male. The donors were between roughly 25 and 64 years old, with an average age of roughly 40 years. Whole blood from each healthy donor was obtained from a commercial supplier and was collected at three time points around 15 days apart. For immunosequencing, genomic DNA was extracted from unsorted whole blood. The CDR3 measures 15 amino acids from cysteine to phenylalanine. Only the CDR3 region is kept as DNA, spanning 45 bases read in frame from base 1. The germline V gene yields SQVTM for CDR1 and ANQGSEA for CDR2. Trimmed from V: 2 bases; trimmed from J: 5 bases; junction bases lacking a gene match: 7.

The immunoSEQ Assay, which relies on bias-controlled multiplex PCR amplification of genomic DNA, was used to profile TCRbeta CDR3 regions. The study's own analysis went as follows. The absolute abundance of each unique TCRbeta CDR3 region was quantified after sequences were collapsed and filtered. Differential abundance was tested with two models: a binomial (Fisher-equivalent) model and a beta-binomial model that adds time-dependent variance fitted from healthy donors. Any clone with fewer than 5 combined templates was excluded, and a clone was called differentially abundant if its Benjamini-Hochberg FDR was below 0.01. In the beta-binomial model, variance was expressed as a function of the total template count across the two samples, in the form v = (b*log(k)+a)^2. TCRdb carries this immuneACCESS record with in-frame sequences only. Its versions omit some clonotypes, under half of them owing to an unresolved V gene in the studies checked, with the rest unexplained. The DNA gave D and trimming, while V, J and clone size come from that table. Here the sample has 100,000 or so clones; around nine tenths occur a single time. The top ten hold 4.5% to 6.5% of the sample.

The sequencing input was blood. The chain is assembled from TRBV29-1 and TRBJ2-7; 12 bases in the junction line up with TRBD1. This clonotype originated in a person aged 18-70 years in good health. In nucleotides, the sequence is TGCAGCGTTGAATGGGACAGGGGGCTAACGAACGAGCAGTACTTC. Its protein reads: CSVEWDRGLTNEQYF.